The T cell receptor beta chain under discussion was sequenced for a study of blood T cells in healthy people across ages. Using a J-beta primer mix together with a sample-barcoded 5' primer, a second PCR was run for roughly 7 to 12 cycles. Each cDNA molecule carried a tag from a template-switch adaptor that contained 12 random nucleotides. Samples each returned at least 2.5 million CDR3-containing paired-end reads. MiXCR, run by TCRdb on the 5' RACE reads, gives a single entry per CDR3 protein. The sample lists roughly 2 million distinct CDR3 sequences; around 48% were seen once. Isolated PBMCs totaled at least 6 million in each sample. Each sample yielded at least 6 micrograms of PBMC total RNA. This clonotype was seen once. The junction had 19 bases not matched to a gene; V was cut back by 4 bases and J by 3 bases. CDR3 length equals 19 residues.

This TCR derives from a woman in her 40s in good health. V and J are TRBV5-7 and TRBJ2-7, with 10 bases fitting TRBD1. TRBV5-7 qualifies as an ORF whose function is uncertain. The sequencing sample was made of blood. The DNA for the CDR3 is TGTGCCAGCAGCGACCGGGACAGGGGAGTTAAAACGAGGGGCTACGAGCAGTACTTC. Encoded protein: CASSDRDRGVKTRGYEQYF.